Below, 18 T cell receptor beta chains from the same sample are listed, as sequenced in a study of blood T cell repertoires in COVID-19. Libraries were prepared by immunoSEQ multiplex PCR; TCRdb keeps only in-frame clonotypes and omits some of them. The sample consists of about 160,000 clones, 81% of them appearing once. Sample: PBMCs or T cells enriched from blood (not recorded which). Source of these receptors: a woman aged 40 to 50 with acute COVID-19.

The sample holds one count of this clone. The chain has TRBV18 and TRBJ2-1, with D unclear. This CDR3 is built from 14 residues. V was shortened by 0 bases and J by 5 bases, with 8 bases between the two germline ends. Germline CDR1 KGHSH, CDR2 LQKENI. This chain's CDR3 is CASSPPPGNNEQFF. Written as DNA, the CDR3 is TGTGCCAGCTCACCACCCCCAGGAAACAATGAGCAGTTCTTC. Complete variable domain (other parts from reference TRBV18 and TRBJ2-1): NAGVMQNPRHLVRRRGQEARLRCSPMKGHSHVYWYRQLPEEGLKFMVYLQKENIIDESGMPKERFSAEFPKEGPSILRIQQVVRGDSAAYFCASSPPPGNNEQFFGPGTRLTVL.

The chain couples TRBV21-1 to TRBJ2-7; the table names TRBD1, a call not compared with the DNA. TRBV21-1 is a documented pseudogene. This CDR3 is built from 13 residues. As DNA, the CDR3 is TGTGCCAGCAGGCCCCTAGGACATCAAGAAGGACAATTC. It encodes CASRPLGHQEGQF.

The chain recombines TRBV30 with TRBJ2-7, with 7 positions matching TRBD2. With V trimmed by 5 bases and J by 4 bases, 8 bases remained unmatched. Germline V gene sequence: CDR1 GTSNPN, CDR2 SVGIG (reference sequence). There are 13 residues in the CDR3. The CDR3 sequence: CAWAGADRYEQYF. DNA for the CDR3: TGTGCCTGGGCGGGAGCGGATAGATACGAGCAGTACTTC.

The V call is TRBV6-1, the J call TRBJ1-6; the match to TRBD1 covers 7 bases. Germline CDR1 and CDR2: MNHNS and SASEGT. The CDR3 loop spans 14 amino acids. J was trimmed by 7 bases and V by 7 bases; bases with no gene match: 7. The CDR3 DNA reads TGTGCCAGCAATCAGGGGGTGTTGAATTCACCCCTCCACTTT. Amino acid sequence: CASNQGVLNSPLHF.

V gene TRBV7-2 combines with J gene TRBJ2-3; 9 bases match TRBD2. Per germline, CDR1 SGHTA and CDR2 FQGNSA. CDR3 size: 17 residues. J gave up 5 bases and V 3 bases, and 12 bases lay outside the gene matches. The chain's CDR3 is CASSFWTSAFGEDTQYF. The CDR3 DNA reads TGTGCCAGCAGCTTTTGGACTAGCGCCTTCGGGGAAGATACGCAGTATTTT.

A single count supports this clone. The chain combines TRBV29-1 with TRBJ1-1, with 10 bases aligning to TRBD1. The CDR3 sequence is 12 residues long. V shed 4 bases, J shed 5 bases, and the junction held 1 base outside the gene matches. Germline CDR1 is SQVTM and CDR2 is ANQGSEA. The CDR3 region has the DNA TGCAGCGTTGGACAGGGGGCGACTGAAGCTTTCTTT. It is translated as CSVGQGATEAFF.

As DNA, the CDR3 is TGTGCCACCAGTGATCCCGGACAGCACAATGAGCAGTTCTTC. Encoded protein: CATSDPGQHNEQFF. V and J are TRBV24-1 and TRBJ2-1; possible D gene TRBD1, 6 bases. V was clipped by 3 bases and J by 5 bases, with 10 bases between them. There are 14 residues in the CDR3. Germline values: CDR1 KGHDR, CDR2 SFDVKD.

The gene calls are TRBV6-5 and TRBJ1-5, with D perhaps TRBD1 (6 bases). There are 13 residues in the CDR3. Germline loops: CDR1 MNHEY, CDR2 SVGAGI. Between the trimmed V and J ends, which lost 6 bases and 6 bases, there was a span of 12 bases. The CDR3 DNA reads as TGTGCCAGCAGGATACAGGGTGGTCAGCCCCAGCATTTT. Its protein is CASRIQGGQPQHF.

This clone was detected only once. V usage is TRBV10-3 and J usage is TRBJ2-2; possibly TRBD2 for D (6 bases). Germline assignment: CDR1 ENHRY and CDR2 SYGVKD. CDR3 size: 13 residues. V shed 6 bases and J shed 6 bases, with 11 bases lying between them. CDR3 sequence: CAIREASAGELFF. Here the CDR3 DNA reads TGTGCCATCAGAGAAGCTAGCGCCGGGGAGCTGTTTTTT.

The chain uses TRBV10-3 and TRBJ2-1; no clear D. In germline, CDR1 is ENHRY, CDR2 SYGVKD. The V end lost 2 bases, the J end lost 7 bases, and 6 bases lay between the germline ends. This CDR3 has 12 amino acids. The CDR3 nucleotides read TGTGCCATCAGTGAGCGGTTAAATGAGCAGTTCTTC. Amino acid sequence: CAISERLNEQFF.

This chain joins TRBV2 and TRBJ2-1, with a weak D call TRBD2 (5 bases). Germline lookup yields CDR1 SNHLY and CDR2 FYNNEI. The V gene lost 6 bases and the J gene lost 3 bases, with 18 bases spanning the gap. The CDR3 has 16 residues. CDR3 sequence (DNA): TGTGCCAGCAGGGACCTAGATCGGGGAGACTACAATGAGCAGTTCTTC. It translates to CASRDLDRGDYNEQFF.

This chain uses TRBV18 with TRBJ1-2; D is possibly TRBD1 (5 bases). CDR1 is KGHSH and CDR2 is LQKENI in the germline V gene. The CDR3 runs to 15 residues. With 0 bases removed from V and 6 bases from J, the gap between germline ends came to 14 bases. The CDR3 region is CASSPPTRGIDGYTF. In DNA, the CDR3 is TGTGCCAGCTCACCACCGACAAGGGGCATAGATGGCTACACCTTC.

The rearrangement links TRBV6-5 to TRBJ1-2; 7 positions match TRBD1. Germline V gene lookup returns CDR1 MNHEY and CDR2 SVGAGI. The CDR3 covers 13 residues. J lost 3 bases, V lost 3 bases, and 1 base had no gene match. The CDR3 DNA reads TGTGCCAGCAGTTATGGGACAGACTATGGCTACACCTTC. It codes for CASSYGTDYGYTF.

The gene calls are TRBV5-4 and TRBJ2-3; 8 bases are a match to TRBD1. In germline, CDR1 is SGHNT, CDR2 YYREEE (reference sequence). The CDR3 sequence is 16 residues long. The V gene end was trimmed by 0 bases and the J gene end by 2 bases; junction bases not matched to a gene: 5. The CDR3 coding sequence is TGTGCCAGCAGCTTGGGTGACAGGGGATTCACAGATACGCAGTATTTT. Its protein is CASSLGDRGFTDTQYF.

The chain recombines TRBV5-1 with TRBJ2-3; TRBD2 matches at 14 bases. The CDR3 is made up of 16 amino acids. Trimming at V came to 4 bases and at J to 4 bases, leaving 5 bases not matched to a gene. Germline V gene lookup returns CDR1 SGHRS and CDR2 YFSETQ. CDR3 region: CASSLGTSGSADTQYF. CDR3 DNA: TGCGCCAGCAGCCTCGGGACTAGCGGGAGCGCAGATACGCAGTATTTT. Full variable domain (rest looked up from reference TRBV5-1 and TRBJ2-3): KAGVTQTPRYLIKTRGQQVTLSCSPISGHRSVSWYQQTPGQGLQFLFEYFSETQRNKGNFPGRFSGRQFSNSRSEMNVSTLELGDSALYLCASSLGTSGSADTQYFGPGTRLTVL.

The chain recombines TRBV5-4 with TRBJ1-2; 7 bases match TRBD1. Germline V gene data show CDR1 as SGHNT and CDR2 as YYREEE (reference sequence). J was trimmed by 3 bases and V by 2 bases; bases with no gene match: 1. The CDR3 sequence is 13 residues long. The CDR3, as DNA: TGTGCCAGCAGCTTCGACAGGGACTATGGCTACACCTTC. This gives the protein CASSFDRDYGYTF.

This chain joins TRBV7-2 and TRBJ1-3; tentatively, D is TRBD1 (6 bases). V was shortened by 3 bases and J by 2 bases, with 14 bases between the two germline ends. Looked up from germline, CDR1 is SGHTA and CDR2 is FQGNSA. The CDR3 sequence is 16 residues long. The CDR3 loop is CASSLQGKQAGNTIYF. The CDR3 DNA is TGTGCCAGCAGCTTGCAGGGGAAACAAGCTGGAAACACCATATATTTT.

This clone came up many times. The chain links TRBV10-3 to TRBJ1-1; 10 bases fit TRBD1. The junction had 6 bases not matched to a gene; V was cut back by 2 bases and J by 3 bases. Germline V gene sequence: CDR1 ENHRY, CDR2 SYGVKD. The CDR3 sequence is 16 residues long. DNA of the CDR3: TGTGCCATCAGTGAGAGGACAGGGGGAGATCACACTGAAGCTTTCTTT. Translating it yields CAISERTGGDHTEAFF.